This entry concerns a single T cell receptor (beta chain). This sample was taken from a study of blood T cell repertoires in COVID-19. The assay was immunoSEQ multiplex PCR, and TCRdb's table has in-frame clones only and misses some. The profile shows around 210,000 clones, 70% to 85% of them singletons. Trimming removed 4 bases from V and 6 bases from J; junction bases left unmatched: 7. CDR1 LGHDT and CDR2 YNNKEL come from the germline V gene (reference sequence). The CDR3 runs 16 residues. This sequence originates from a human donor in a cohort sampled during active COVID-19. The V and J genes are TRBV3-1 (or the pseudogene TRBV3-2) and TRBJ2-2; TRBD1 matches at 11 bases. The sample was peripheral blood. The CDR3 reads CASSPDRGRAPGELFF. The CDR3 DNA is TGTGCCAGCAGCCCGGACAGGGGGCGAGCCCCCGGGGAGCTGTTTTTT.